This is a list of T cell receptor beta chains from one sample in a study of molecular identifiers for immune sequencing clone quantification. TCRdb passed the PCR reads through MiXCR, listing each CDR3 protein once. The data show tens of thousands of distinct CDR3 sequences, approximately 25% seen once. Input material: naive CD8+ T cells from blood, with Jurkat cell RNA spiked in. These receptors were collected from a human donor in good health. Some libraries in this study had Jurkat cell RNA spiked in. CDR3s include the opening cysteine and the closing phenylalanine or tryptophan. A D gene is named only where the DNA matches it firmly. Rows may omit the clone size; those that give it use once, few, many or a size class.

J | V | size | D | CDR3 | DNA
TRBJ2-2 | TRBV20-1 | many | . | CSAPTVDGLSGELFF | TGCAGTGCCCCGACAGTGGATGGTCTGTCCGGGGAGCTGTTTTTT
TRBJ2-7 | TRBV20-1 | many | . | CSAAFPGEDPYEQYF | TGCAGTGCCGCCTTCCCAGGGGAAGACCCCTACGAGCAGTACTTC
TRBJ2-1 | TRBV5-1 | many | . | CASSLVGGDYNEQFF | TGCGCCAGCAGCTTGGTAGGCGGGGACTACAATGAGCAGTTCTTC
TRBJ1-1 | TRBV7-9 | many | . | CASSLGKTEAFF | TGTGCCAGCAGCTTGGGGAAAACTGAAGCTTTCTTT
TRBJ2-3 | TRBV25-1 | . | TRBD2 | CASSGEAETSTDTLYF | TGTGCCAGCAGTGGAGAAGCGGAGACTAGCACAGATACGCTGTATTTT
TRBJ2-3 | TRBV4-3 | few | . | CASSQDWAYTDTQYF | TGCGCCAGCAGCCAAGACTGGGCTTACACAGATACGCAGTATTTT
TRBJ1-5 | TRBV6-2/TRBV6-3 | . | TRBD1 | CASSGPGQGARIGNQPPHF | TGTGCCAGCAGTGGACCGGGACAGGGGGCGCGGATTGGCAATCAGCCCCCGCATTTT
TRBJ2-4 | TRBV20-1 | many | TRBD2 | CSAKSWREGKNIQYF | TGCAGTGCTAAAAGCTGGAGGGAGGGCAAAAACATTCAGTACTTC
TRBJ1-1 | TRBV30 | many | . | CAWSLGDGSEAFF | TGTGCCTGGAGTCTGGGGGATGGAAGTGAAGCTTTCTTT
TRBJ2-3 | TRBV2 | . | . | CASSDVSRGNTDTQYF | TGTGCCAGCAGCGACGTCTCCAGGGGAAACACAGATACGCAGTATTTT
TRBJ2-2 | TRBV30 | many | TRBD2 | CAWSISGATGELFF | TGTGCCTGGAGTATTAGCGGGGCGACCGGGGAGCTGTTTTTT
TRBJ2-2 | TRBV27 | many | . | CASSLLGWPGELFF | TGTGCCAGCAGTTTATTGGGTTGGCCCGGGGAGCTGTTTTTT
TRBJ1-1 | TRBV30 | many | . | CAWSVWLATEAFF | TGTGCCTGGAGTGTCTGGTTGGCCACTGAAGCTTTCTTT
TRBJ1-5 | TRBV27 | many | TRBD1 | CASSMGTDGNQPQHF | TGTGCCAGCAGCATGGGGACAGACGGCAATCAGCCCCAGCATTTT
TRBJ1-3 | TRBV5-6 | many | . | CASSYGAFSGNTIYF | TGTGCCAGCAGCTATGGGGCATTCTCTGGAAACACCATATATTTT
TRBJ1-5 | TRBV28 | many | . | CASSLGFRPQHF | TGTGCCAGCAGTTTAGGGTTCAGGCCCCAGCATTTT
TRBJ2-7 | TRBV19 | many | TRBD1 | CATLDRELYEQYF | TGTGCCACCTTGGACAGGGAACTCTACGAGCAGTACTTC
TRBJ2-3 | TRBV7-9 | medium-sized | TRBD1 | CASSLGQGADTQYF | TGTGCCAGCAGCTTGGGACAGGGGGCAGATACGCAGTATTTT
TRBJ1-5 | TRBV7-2 | . | . | CASRQANYSNQPQHF | TGTGCCAGCCGACAAGCCAATTATAGCAATCAGCCCCAGCATTTT
TRBJ1-5 | TRBV19 | . | . | CASGPGTWQSNQPQHF | TGTGCCAGTGGTCCAGGGACGTGGCAGAGCAATCAGCCCCAGCATTTT
TRBJ1-6 | TRBV7-2 | many | . | CASSLASGAVPLHF | TGTGCCAGCAGCTTGGCTAGTGGAGCGGTGCCCCTCCACTTT
TRBJ2-1 | TRBV28 | many | TRBD1 | CASSAGTGPWDEQFF | TGTGCCAGCAGTGCCGGGACAGGGCCCTGGGATGAGCAGTTCTTC
TRBJ2-3 | TRBV30 | many | TRBD2 | CALGGGTDTQYF | TGTGCCTTGGGGGGGGGCACAGATACGCAGTATTTT
TRBJ1-1 | TRBV14 | many | . | CASSQGEGRYTEAFF | TGTGCCAGCAGCCAAGGCGAGGGGCGTTACACTGAAGCTTTCTTT
TRBJ1-1 | TRBV4-3 | many | TRBD1 | CASSQDKAGGTEAFF | TGCGCCAGCAGCCAAGATAAAGCAGGGGGCACTGAAGCTTTCTTT
TRBJ2-3 | TRBV30 | many | . | CAWSELDLSTDTQYF | TGTGCCTGGAGCGAACTAGACCTTAGCACAGATACGCAGTATTTT
TRBJ2-1 | TRBV7-9 | . | . | CASSFPEYNEQFF | TGTGCCAGCAGCTTTCCTGAATACAATGAGCAGTTCTTC
TRBJ1-5 | TRBV23-1 | many | . | CASSPRNLGGTGQPQHF | TGCGCCAGCAGTCCCCGAAACTTAGGAGGGACCGGCCAGCCCCAGCATTTT
TRBJ1-1 | TRBV7-2 | many | . | CASSAPMNTEAFF | TGTGCCAGCAGCGCCCCCATGAACACTGAAGCTTTCTTT
TRBJ1-5 | TRBV6-2/TRBV6-3 | few | TRBD1 | CASSTGTGFGNQPQHF | TGTGCCAGCAGTACCGGGACAGGGTTTGGCAATCAGCCCCAGCATTTT
TRBJ2-3 | TRBV14 | many | . | CASSQVPRARYTDTQYF | TGTGCCAGCAGCCAAGTCCCCAGGGCGAGGTACACAGATACGCAGTATTTT
TRBJ2-2 | TRBV9 | many | . | CASALGDTGELFF | TGTGCCAGCGCCCTGGGAGACACCGGGGAGCTGTTTTTT
TRBJ1-1 | TRBV28 | many | . | CASSLWENTEAFF | TGTGCCAGCAGTTTATGGGAGAACACTGAAGCTTTCTTT
TRBJ2-7 | TRBV20-1 | many | . | CSARDRGTNYEQYF | TGCAGTGCTAGAGATAGGGGGACTAACTACGAGCAGTACTTC
TRBJ2-2 | TRBV5-8 | many | . | CASSFPLELFF | TGTGCCAGCAGCTTTCCCCTGGAGCTGTTTTTT
TRBJ1-1 | TRBV18 | many | . | CASSPPAGAEAFF | TGTGCCAGCTCACCACCGGCAGGAGCTGAAGCTTTCTTT
TRBJ2-1 | TRBV7-6 | many | TRBD2 | CASSLARTSGSVSNEQFF | TGTGCCAGCAGCTTAGCGAGGACTAGCGGGAGTGTGAGCAATGAGCAGTTCTTC
TRBJ1-1 | TRBV6-2/TRBV6-3 | many | TRBD1 | CASSPRDSTAFF | TGTGCCAGCAGTCCCCGGGACAGCACCGCTTTCTTT
TRBJ2-7 | TRBV7-9 | few | . | CASSPGLSYEQCF | TGTGCCAGCAGCCCCGGTTTGAGTTACGAGCAGTGCTTC
TRBJ1-2 | TRBV25-1 | many | TRBD1 | CASLPPKDRSFLGYTF | TGTGCCAGCCTGCCGCCGAAGGACAGGTCCTTTCTAGGCTACACCTTC
TRBJ2-3 | TRBV7-2 | many | . | CASSHDGPDTQYF | TGTGCCAGCAGCCACGATGGGCCAGATACGCAGTATTTT